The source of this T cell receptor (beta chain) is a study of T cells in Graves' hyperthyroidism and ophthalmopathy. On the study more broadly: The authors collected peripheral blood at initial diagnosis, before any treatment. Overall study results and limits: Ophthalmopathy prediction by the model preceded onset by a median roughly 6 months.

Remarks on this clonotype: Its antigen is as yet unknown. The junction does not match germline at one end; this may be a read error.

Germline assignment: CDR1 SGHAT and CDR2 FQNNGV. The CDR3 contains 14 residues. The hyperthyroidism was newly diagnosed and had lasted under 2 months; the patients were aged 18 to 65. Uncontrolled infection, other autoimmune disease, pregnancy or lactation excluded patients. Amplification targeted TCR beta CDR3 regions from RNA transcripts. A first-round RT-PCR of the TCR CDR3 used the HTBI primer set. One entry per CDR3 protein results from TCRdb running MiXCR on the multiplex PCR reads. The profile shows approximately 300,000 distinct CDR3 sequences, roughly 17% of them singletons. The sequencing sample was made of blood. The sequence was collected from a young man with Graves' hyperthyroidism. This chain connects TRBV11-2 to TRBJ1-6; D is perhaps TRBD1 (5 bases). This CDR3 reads CASGWGSHNAPLHF. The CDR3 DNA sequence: TGTGCCAGCGGGTGGGGCAGTCATAATGCACCCCTCCACTTT. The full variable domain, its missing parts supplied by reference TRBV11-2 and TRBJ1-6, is EAGVAQSPRYKIIEKRQSVAFWCNPISGHATLYWYQQILGQGPKLLIQFQNNGVVDDSQLPKDRFSAERLKGVDSTLKIQPAKLEDSAVYLCASGWGSHNAPLHFGNGTRLTVT.